Sequencing of this TCR beta chain was carried out in a study of T cell repertoires in cytomegalovirus infection. Study background: Public TCR beta signature analysis indicated the presence of both CMV infection and matching HLA type.

Study-wide results and limits: Adding up the frequency of public TCR beta families identified people who carried CMV plus the relevant HLA.

A single record per CDR3 protein comes from TCRdb applying MiXCR to the reads. The sample has about 770,000 distinct CDR3 sequences; about 27% are singletons. This CDR3 is built from 15 residues. The V gene lost 5 bases and the J gene lost 0 bases, with 12 bases spanning the gap. Germline V gene lookup returns CDR1 SEHNR and CDR2 FQNEAQ (reference sequence). Concerning this clonotype itself: What it binds is unknown.

The chain recombines TRBV7-9 with TRBJ2-3; a weak D match, TRBD1 (6 bases). The specimen was cultured CD8+ T cells from PBMCs, collected from culture after CMV antigen stimulation. The clonotype was recovered from a human donor in good health (CMV status not recorded). Some clones in this sample may be carry-over from other donors' samples. The CDR3 spells CASSITGLSTDTQYF. The CDR3 region has the DNA TGTGCCAGCAGCATTACAGGGCTTAGCACAGATACGCAGTATTTT.